These T cell receptor beta chains were read from a single sample in a study of blood T cell repertoires in COVID-19. The method was immunoSEQ multiplex PCR; TCRdb's version includes in-frame clones alone and lacks a portion of them. The table lists 110,000 or so clones, 85% of them singletons. What was sequenced was peripheral blood. The origin of the receptors is a human donor in a cohort sampled during active COVID-19. Both conserved end residues are part of each CDR3. Each record gives: V gene, D gene, clone size, J gene, CDR3 protein, CDR3 DNA. A D gene is named only where the DNA matches it firmly. Clone size appears in some rows only: once, few, many, or a class for an expanded clone.

>TRBV20-1|TRBD1|.|TRBJ2-4
CSASTGGKNIQYF
TGCAGTGCTAGTACAGGGGGCAAAAACATTCAGTACTTC
>TRBV19|.|once|TRBJ1-2
CASTWEMGAYGYTF
TGTGCCAGTACGTGGGAAATGGGGGCCTATGGCTACACCTTC
>TRBV27|.|once|TRBJ1-2
CASSLTRTRENDTF
TGTGCCAGCAGTCTAACCAGGACAAGGGAAAATGACACCTTC
>TRBV6-5|TRBD2|.|TRBJ2-1
CASSVSGGAGNEQFF
TGTGCCAGCAGCGTTAGCGGGGGGGCCGGTAATGAGCAGTTCTTC
>TRBV5-1|TRBD2|.|TRBJ2-1
CASKKRGDYNEQFF
TGCGCCAGCAAAAAGCGGGGGGATTACAATGAGCAGTTCTTC
>TRBV20-1|.|once|TRBJ1-5
CSASPVSTITPHF
TGCAGTGCTAGTCCGGTTTCCACCATCACCCCGCATTTT
>TRBV7-9|.|.|TRBJ2-2
CASKPARLNTGELFF
TGTGCCAGCAAACCGGCCAGGCTAAACACCGGGGAGCTGTTTTTT
>TRBV6-5|.|.|TRBJ1-1
CASSLDRQNTEAFF
TGTGCCAGCAGTTTGGACAGACAAAACACTGAAGCTTTCTTT
>TRBV7-9|.|once|TRBJ1-5
CASSLGENQPQHF
TGTGCCAGCAGCTTAGGAGAGAATCAGCCCCAGCATTTT
>TRBV9|TRBD2|.|TRBJ2-3
CASSVEPSGVPQYF
TGTGCCAGCAGCGTAGAGCCTAGCGGGGTCCCGCAGTATTTT
>TRBV28|.|.|TRBJ2-2
CASSLYSLNTGELFF
TGTGCCAGCAGTTTGTACAGCTTAAACACCGGGGAGCTGTTTTTT
>TRBV14|TRBD1|once|TRBJ1-2
CASSPWDSKGYTF
TGTGCCAGCAGCCCTTGGGACAGCAAGGGCTACACCTTC
>TRBV3-1/TRBV3-2|.|.|TRBJ1-4
CASSVGATNEKLFF
TGTGCCAGCAGCGTGGGAGCAACTAATGAAAAACTGTTTTTT
>TRBV12-3/TRBV12-4|.|.|TRBJ2-7
CASSPQGFEQYF
TGTGCCAGCAGTCCACAGGGTTTCGAGCAGTACTTC
>TRBV30|TRBD1|.|TRBJ1-2
CAWSVGTGDGYTF
TGTGCCTGGAGTGTCGGGACAGGGGATGGCTACACCTTC
>TRBV7-6|TRBD1|.|TRBJ2-1
CASSIYRGPQNEQFF
TGTGCCAGCAGCATTTACAGGGGACCTCAGAATGAGCAGTTCTTC
>TRBV6-5|TRBD1|.|TRBJ1-5
CASSLGQGAGQPQHF
TGTGCCAGCAGTTTGGGACAGGGGGCCGGTCAGCCCCAGCATTTT
>TRBV4-1|TRBD2|.|TRBJ2-1
CASSQEITSGGYEQFF
TGCGCCAGCAGCCAAGAAATAACTAGCGGGGGCTATGAGCAGTTCTTC
>TRBV5-6|.|.|TRBJ1-6
CASSVGLFHNSPLHF
TGTGCCAGCAGCGTCGGACTATTTCATAATTCACCCCTCCACTTT
>TRBV7-2|.|few|TRBJ2-7
CASSLTPSDEQYF
TGTGCCAGCAGCTTAACCCCGAGCGACGAGCAGTACTTC
>TRBV4-2|.|.|TRBJ1-6
CASSQDWRFGNSPLHF
TGTGCCAGCAGCCAAGACTGGAGATTCGGCAATTCACCCCTCCACTTT
>TRBV19|.|.|TRBJ2-7
CASSPRQTSYEQYF
TGTGCCAGTAGTCCGAGACAGACCTCCTACGAGCAGTACTTC
>TRBV5-1|.|.|TRBJ2-2
CASSPGHLLPGELFF
TGCGCCAGCAGCCCGGGACACCTCCTCCCCGGGGAGCTGTTTTTT
>TRBV11-3|TRBD1|once|TRBJ2-5
CASSPRTGEETQYF
TGTGCCAGCAGCCCCAGGACAGGGGAAGAGACCCAGTACTTC
>TRBV7-9|TRBD1|.|TRBJ2-6
CASSSTGGSVSGANVLTF
TGTGCCAGCAGCTCCACAGGGGGCTCGGTCTCTGGGGCCAACGTCCTGACTTTC
>TRBV3-1/TRBV3-2|TRBD1|.|TRBJ1-6
CASSQGTVPGSPLHF
TGTGCCAGCAGCCAGGGGACAGTCCCTGGGTCACCCCTCCACTTT
>TRBV7-9|TRBD1|.|TRBJ2-7
CASSDTGTAYEQYF
TGTGCCAGCAGCGATACCGGGACAGCCTACGAGCAGTACTTC
>TRBV19|.|.|TRBJ2-3
CASSTAGTDTQYF
TGTGCCAGTAGTACCGCGGGCACAGATACGCAGTATTTT
>TRBV4-2|TRBD2|few|TRBJ2-3
CASSLRGAGGPGDTQYF
TGTGCCAGCAGCCTGAGGGGCGCGGGGGGGCCCGGAGATACGCAGTATTTT
>TRBV7-8|TRBD1|few|TRBJ1-1
CASRRGTGDGAFF
TGTGCCAGCAGGCGGGGGACAGGGGATGGCGCTTTCTTT
>TRBV3-1/TRBV3-2|.|.|TRBJ2-2
CASSQDLRRADTGELFF
TGTGCCAGCAGCCAAGATCTACGGAGAGCGGACACCGGGGAGCTGTTTTTT
>TRBV3-1/TRBV3-2|.|.|TRBJ2-7
CASSYRGAGSYEQYF
TGTGCCAGCAGTTACCGGGGAGCGGGCTCCTACGAGCAGTACTTC
>TRBV27|.|.|TRBJ2-3
CASSSTGTVADTQYF
TGTGCCAGCAGTTCTACCGGGACTGTAGCAGATACGCAGTATTTT
>TRBV5-1|.|.|TRBJ1-1
CASSPGHLNTEAFF
TGCGCCAGCAGCCCGGGACACCTGAACACTGAAGCTTTCTTT
>TRBV3-1/TRBV3-2|TRBD1|.|TRBJ1-6
CASSHPTGVNSPLHF
TGTGCCAGCAGCCACCCGACAGGGGTAAATTCACCCCTCCACTTT
>TRBV6-5|TRBD1|.|TRBJ2-6
CASSYTGAGANVLTF
TGTGCCAGCAGTTATACAGGGGCTGGGGCCAACGTCCTGACTTTC
>TRBV5-1|.|.|TRBJ2-1
CASSLVPQQGSSYNEQFF
TGCGCCAGCAGCTTGGTCCCACAACAGGGTAGCTCCTACAATGAGCAGTTCTTC
>TRBV4-1|.|.|TRBJ1-1
CASSLTETEAFF
TGCGCCAGCAGCCTAACGGAGACTGAAGCTTTCTTT
>TRBV25-1|TRBD1|.|TRBJ2-7
CASSEGRTGGLYYEQYF
TGTGCCAGCAGTGAAGGTCGAACAGGGGGGCTATACTACGAGCAGTACTTC
>TRBV11-2|.|.|TRBJ1-4
CASSLWGSTNEKLFF
TGTGCCAGCAGCTTGTGGGGCTCAACTAATGAAAAACTGTTTTTT
>TRBV7-9|.|.|TRBJ1-1
CASSTATGIAEAFF
TGTGCCAGCAGCACCGCGACAGGTATCGCTGAAGCTTTCTTT
>TRBV27|TRBD1|.|TRBJ2-1
CASSPVPGQGIYNEQFF
TGTGCCAGCAGTCCAGTTCCGGGACAGGGAATATACAATGAGCAGTTCTTC
>TRBV7-6|TRBD2|.|TRBJ2-1
CASSLVAGGTYGWEQFF
TGTGCCAGCAGCTTAGTAGCGGGGGGTACTTATGGTTGGGAGCAGTTCTTC
>TRBV19|.|few|TRBJ1-5
CASSIDKGRTGWNQPQHF
TGTGCCAGTAGTATAGATAAAGGGCGCACAGGGTGGAATCAGCCCCAGCATTTT
>TRBV7-2|TRBD2|.|TRBJ2-1
CASSMTSGGLQFF
TGTGCCAGCAGCATGACTAGCGGGGGCTTGCAGTTCTTC
>TRBV10-3|TRBD1|.|TRBJ1-2
CAISESRQGSYGYTF
TGTGCCATCAGTGAGTCGCGACAGGGCAGTTACGGCTACACCTTC
>TRBV4-3|TRBD2|once|TRBJ2-3
CASSRTSGGVTDTQYF
TGCGCCAGCAGCCGGACTAGCGGGGGGGTCACAGATACGCAGTATTTT
>TRBV7-9|.|few|TRBJ2-7
CASSLAHRVYEQYF
TGTGCCAGCAGCTTAGCGCACAGGGTGTACGAGCAGTACTTC